This T cell receptor beta chain was found in a study of kidney transplant recipient with SARS-CoV-2 infection (dated by TCRdb to the early 2020s). Inclusive of the bounding cysteine and phenylalanine, the CDR3 is 15 residues long. The retained sequence is limited to the CDR3, 45 bases, with the frame set at the first base. The junction shows trimming of 6 bases on V and 9 bases on J, and the gene matches do not reach 10 bases of it. The germline V gene gives CDR1 as MRHNA and CDR2 as SNTAGT. Sequencing instrument: Illumina MiSeq. Profiling of the peripheral T cell repertoire targeted human TCRbeta genes. The study's processing was this. Differential clonotype abundance was tested with beta-binomial modelling to account for variability over time. Expanded clonotypes were screened against the ImmuneCODE reference database of SARS-CoV-2-associated TCRs and were mapped to viral genome regions. Additional analyses of the repertoire looked at TRBV gene usage, CDR3 length, CDR3 amino acid overlap between time points, clonotype abundance distributions and Jaccard similarity. TCRdb trimmed public reads at Q25 via fastp, called clones via MiXCR and kept in-frame beta chains. Each record represents a unique CDR3 protein, reported with the most common genes and DNA among its rows. Here the V and J calls rest on TCRdb's processing, not on the authors' analysis. The sample table records 200,000 to 300,000 distinct CDR3 sequences; around 26% of these occur just once. The ten top clones hold about 7% of the sample.

This clonotype showed up many times. Its antigen specificity is not known. No clone much larger than this one lies a single base away; base qualities are absent. This specimen's time point label, per the study, means: pre-pandemic baseline sample and day 111 after first positive SARS-CoV-2 test. This chain joins TRBV6-4 to TRBJ2-1, with 11 bases in between that match TRBD2. The input for sequencing was a blood sample, taken at baseline and on approximately day 120 from a kidney transplant recipient. This TCR was sampled from a male patient aged 30 to 40 who had COVID-19 and was a kidney transplant recipient. After a transplant, the donor of the graft may account for some T cells. The bases read TGTGCCAGCAGCCAACTAGCGGGAGAGGAAGGTGAGCAGTTCTTC. Its protein product is CASSQLAGEEGEQFF.